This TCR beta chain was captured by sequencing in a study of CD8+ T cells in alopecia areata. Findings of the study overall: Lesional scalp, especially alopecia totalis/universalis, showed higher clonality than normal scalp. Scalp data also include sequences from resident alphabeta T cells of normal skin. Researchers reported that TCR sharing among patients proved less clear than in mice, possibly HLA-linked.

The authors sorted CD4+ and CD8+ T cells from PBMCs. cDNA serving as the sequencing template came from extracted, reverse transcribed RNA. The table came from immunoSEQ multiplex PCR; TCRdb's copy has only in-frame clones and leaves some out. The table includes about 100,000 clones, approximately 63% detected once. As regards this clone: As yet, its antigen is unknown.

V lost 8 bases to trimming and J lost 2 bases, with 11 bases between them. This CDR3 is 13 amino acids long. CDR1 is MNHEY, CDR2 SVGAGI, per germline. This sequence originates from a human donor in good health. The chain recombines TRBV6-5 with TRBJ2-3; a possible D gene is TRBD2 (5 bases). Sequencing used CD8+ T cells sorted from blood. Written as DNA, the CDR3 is TGTGCCAGCGGGCGGAGGTTCACAGATACGCAGTATTTT. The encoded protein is CASGRRFTDTQYF.